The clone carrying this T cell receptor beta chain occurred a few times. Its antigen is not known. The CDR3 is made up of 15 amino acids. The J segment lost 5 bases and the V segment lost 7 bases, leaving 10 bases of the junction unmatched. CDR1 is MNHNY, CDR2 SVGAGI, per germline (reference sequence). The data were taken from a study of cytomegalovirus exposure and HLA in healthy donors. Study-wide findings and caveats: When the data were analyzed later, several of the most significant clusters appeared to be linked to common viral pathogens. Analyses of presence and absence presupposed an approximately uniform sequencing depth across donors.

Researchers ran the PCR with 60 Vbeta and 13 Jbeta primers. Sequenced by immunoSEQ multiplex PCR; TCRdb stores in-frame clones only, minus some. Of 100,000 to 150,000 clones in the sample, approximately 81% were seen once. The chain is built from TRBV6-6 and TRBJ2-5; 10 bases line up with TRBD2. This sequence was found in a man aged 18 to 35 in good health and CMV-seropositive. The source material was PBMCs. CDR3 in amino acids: CASIGVAGGRETQYF. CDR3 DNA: TGTGCCAGCATTGGGGTAGCGGGAGGAAGGGAGACCCAGTACTTC.